The 3 T cell receptor beta chains presented below share a single source sample, sequenced in a study of blood T cell repertoires in COVID-19. The repertoire was sequenced with immunoSEQ multiplex PCR; TCRdb's copy has only in-frame clones and lacks some. The sample lists 130,000 to 150,000 clones; 88% were seen once. Input material: peripheral blood. These receptors were collected from a human donor in a cohort sampled during active COVID-19.

This sequence joins TRBV6-6 and TRBJ1-2, with 9 bases matching TRBD1. CDR3 length: 14 amino acids. V lost 4 bases, J lost 7 bases, and 7 bases stayed unmatched. Germline assignment: CDR1 MNHNY and CDR2 SVGAGI (reference sequence). CDR3 protein: CASSSLQGASGYTF. CDR3 in DNA: TGTGCCAGCAGTTCTTTACAGGGGGCGAGTGGCTACACCTTC.

This chain uses TRBV18 with TRBJ1-5; 7 bases agree with TRBD1. The CDR3 covers 14 residues. From germline, CDR1 is KGHSH and CDR2 LQKENI. Trimming removed 3 bases from V and 5 bases from J; junction bases left unmatched: 4. The CDR3 loop reads CASSPGTVHQPQHF. The CDR3 coding sequence is TGTGCCAGCTCACCTGGGACAGTCCATCAGCCCCAGCATTTT. The full variable domain, its missing parts supplied by reference TRBV18 and TRBJ1-5, is NAGVMQNPRHLVRRRGQEARLRCSPMKGHSHVYWYRQLPEEGLKFMVYLQKENIIDESGMPKERFSAEFPKEGPSILRIQQVVRGDSAAYFCASSPGTVHQPQHFGDGTRLSIL.

The V call is TRBV9, the J call TRBJ2-5; D perhaps matches TRBD2 (7 bases). This CDR3 comprises 16 residues. The V and J ends lost 3 bases and 5 bases respectively, with 20 bases between them. Germline V gene lookup returns CDR1 SGDLS and CDR2 YYNGEE. The DNA of the CDR3 is TGTGCCAGCAGCGCGGAGGGAGGGGGGCCCTGGGAGACCCAGTACTTC. This encodes CASSAEGGGPWETQYF.